The 32 T cell receptor beta chains reported below all come from one sample, sequenced in a study of PD-1 blockade in classical Hodgkin lymphoma. Indicated time point: cycle 4 day 1 (C4D1), after 6 weeks of nivolumab. Following autologous stem cell transplantation, relapse occurred in every patient, and exposure to brentuximab vedotin varied. Magnetic depletion of non-target cells from thawed PBMCs yielded purified CD8+ T cells. The protocol was immunoSEQ multiplex PCR, while the TCRdb copy is restricted to in-frame clones and leaves out a portion. The profile covers 12,000 or so clones, with 70% to 90% appearing a single time and less than 40% taken by the ten largest. The specimen was CD8+ T cells from blood, collected before the fourth cycle of nivolumab. All receptors come from a human donor with classical Hodgkin lymphoma. The donor label of this sample is uncertain.

The chain employs TRBV27 and TRBJ2-7; tentatively, D is TRBD2 (5 bases). The CDR3 is made up of 13 amino acids. The germline gives CDR1 MNHEY, CDR2 SMNVEV (reference sequence). The V end was cut by 6 bases, the J end by 3 bases, with 12 bases between. CDR3 amino acids: CASSLVGVYEQYF. The CDR3 DNA reads TGTGCCAGCAGCCTGGTGGGAGTCTACGAGCAGTACTTC.

The chain combines TRBV11-2 with TRBJ1-2; D is possibly TRBD1 (5 bases). Germline V CDR1 and CDR2: SGHAT, FQNNGV. Deletions cut 5 bases from V and 6 bases from J, with 13 bases between. The length of the CDR3 is 13 residues. This chain's CDR3 is CASSRILGDGYTF. The CDR3 DNA follows: TGTGCCAGCAGCCGCATTCTGGGGGATGGCTACACCTTC.

The CDR3 reads CASSQDGEGHYEQYF. DNA of the CDR3: TGCGCCAGCAGCCAAGATGGAGAGGGTCACTACGAGCAGTACTTC. The chain employs TRBV4-1 and TRBJ2-7; D might be TRBD2 (5 bases). This CDR3 has 15 residues. CDR1 and CDR2 from the germline V gene are MGHRA and YSYEKL. The V end was cut by 0 bases, the J end by 3 bases, with 12 bases between.

The CDR3: CASSTGLDFGELFF. The CDR3 DNA reads as TGTGCCAGCAGTACGGGACTAGATTTCGGGGAGCTGTTTTTT. This rearrangement joins TRBV6-1 to TRBJ2-2, with TRBD2 matching 8 bases. The CDR3 totals 14 residues. Germline-derived CDR1 and CDR2 are MNHNS and SASEGT. J lost 7 bases, V lost 5 bases, and 6 bases had no gene match.

The chain uses TRBV5-4 and TRBJ2-1; D is ambiguous. Germline V gene lookup returns CDR1 SGHNT and CDR2 YYREEE (reference sequence). Trimming pared 0 bases from V and 8 bases from J, leaving 9 bases between. The CDR3 runs 13 residues. In nucleotides, the CDR3 is TGTGCCAGCAGCTTGGAATTTGGGGATGAGCAGTTCTTC. Its translation is CASSLEFGDEQFF.

The sample holds one count of this clone. The V and J genes are TRBV4-2 and TRBJ2-7; 9 bases map to TRBD2. The V segment lost 0 bases and the J segment 1 base; nucleotides outside the gene matches: 7. The CDR3 sequence is 17 residues long. CDR1 is LGHNA and CDR2 is YNFKEQ in the germline V gene. CDR3 coding DNA: TGTGCCAGCAGCCAAGAAGGGTTTAGCGGGAGTTCCTACGAGCAGTACTTC. It translates to CASSQEGFSGSSYEQYF.

The chain links TRBV28 to TRBJ2-5, with 11 bases lining up with TRBD2. With 6 bases clipped from V and 10 bases from J, the junction kept 13 bases outside the gene matches. This CDR3 region has 15 residues. Germline CDR1 MDHEN, CDR2 SYDVKM. This CDR3 reads CASSPPTSGVDRQYF. For the CDR3, the DNA is TGTGCCAGCAGCCCCCCGACTAGCGGGGTCGACCGCCAGTACTTC.

This clone was counted a few times. The chain carries TRBV2 and TRBJ2-7; tentatively, D is TRBD1 or TRBD2 (6 bases each). V lost 5 bases to trimming and J lost 7 bases, with 15 bases between them. The CDR3 contains 13 residues. From germline, CDR1 is SNHLY and CDR2 FYNNEI. CDR3 in amino acids: CASSPNGGGEQYF. The CDR3 region has the DNA TGTGCCAGCAGTCCAAACGGGGGCGGGGAGCAGTACTTC.

The chain links TRBV27 to TRBJ2-1; D remains unclear. The CDR3 loop spans 12 amino acids. The V end was cut by 4 bases, the J end by 4 bases, with 5 bases between. Looked up from germline, CDR1 is MNHEY and CDR2 is SMNVEV (reference sequence). This chain's CDR3 is CASSSTYNEQFF. In DNA, the CDR3 is TGTGCCAGCAGTTCGACATACAATGAGCAGTTCTTC.

The chain recombines TRBV4-1 with TRBJ2-3; D possibly matches TRBD1 or TRBD2 (5 bases each). Looked up from germline, CDR1 is MGHRA and CDR2 is YSYEKL. V shed 4 bases and J shed 11 bases, with 22 bases lying between them. The CDR3 spans 15 residues. CDR3 DNA: TGCGCCAGCAGCCCGGATCCGGGACCTCGAGAACAGCAGTATTTT. It specifies CASSPDPGPREQQYF.

This chain links TRBV9 with TRBJ1-1; the match to TRBD1 covers 7 bases. V gave up 3 bases and J gave up 0 bases; unmatched junction bases: 5. The CDR3 contains 15 residues. CDR1 SGDLS and CDR2 YYNGEE come from the germline V gene. CDR3 DNA sequence: TGTGCCAGCAGCGAAACAGGGGCGATGAACACTGAAGCTTTCTTT. This codes for CASSETGAMNTEAFF.

This chain uses TRBV15 with TRBJ1-3; TRBD1 is a possible D gene (5 bases). The germline V gene has CDR1 LNHNV and CDR2 YYDKDF (reference sequence). CDR3 size: 15 residues. V lost 8 bases to trimming and J lost 0 bases, with 14 bases between them. The CDR3 bases are TGTGCCACCGCGATCGACAGAGACTCTGGAAACACCATATATTTT. Translated, it gives CATAIDRDSGNTIYF.

The chain carries TRBV29-1 and TRBJ2-2, with D possibly matching TRBD1 (6 bases). CDR3 size: 14 residues. V gave up 3 bases and J gave up 7 bases, with 15 bases separating them. The germline V gene has CDR1 SQVTM and CDR2 ANQGSEA. The CDR3 DNA is TGCAGCGTTGACGATGGACAGTCACTCGGGGAGCTGTTTTTT. It is translated as CSVDDGQSLGELFF.

This clone was seen only a few times. The chain combines TRBV15 with TRBJ2-3, with TRBD1 as a possible D gene (6 bases). This CDR3 comprises 15 residues. Germline CDR1 LNHNV, CDR2 YYDKDF (reference sequence). Trimming left V 0 bases short and J 4 bases short, with 11 bases between. CDR3 nucleotides: TGTGCCACCAGCAGAGATTACTGGACAGCAGATACGCAGTATTTT. It yields the protein CATSRDYWTADTQYF.

The chain couples TRBV7-6 to TRBJ2-7, with D perhaps matching TRBD1 or TRBD2 (5 bases each). Deletions cut 5 bases from V and 3 bases from J, with 17 bases between. Germline CDR1 and CDR2: SGHVS and FNYEAQ. This CDR3 comprises 15 residues. The CDR3 DNA reads TGTGCCAGCAGCCTGGAATCCGGGACGTACTACGAGCAGTACTTC. Translating gives CASSLESGTYYEQYF.

V gene TRBV19 combines with J gene TRBJ2-1; D possibly corresponds to TRBD2 (6 bases). Between the trimmed V and J ends, which lost 5 bases and 7 bases, there was a span of 9 bases. Per the germline V gene, CDR1 is LNHDA and CDR2 is SQIVND (reference sequence). The CDR3 covers 12 residues. As DNA, the CDR3 is TGTGCCAGTAGTGGAAGCGGGAATGAGCAGTTCTTC. This translates into CASSGSGNEQFF.

The chain links TRBV30 to TRBJ2-1, with TRBD2 matching over 12 bases. Germline CDR1 reads GTSNPN; CDR2 reads SVGIG (reference sequence). Trimming at V came to 7 bases and at J to 4 bases, leaving 11 bases not matched to a gene. This CDR3 contains 16 residues. The CDR3 reads CASDYDGLAGYNEQFF. The CDR3 region has the DNA TGTGCCTCCGATTACGATGGACTAGCGGGATACAATGAGCAGTTCTTC.

The chain joins TRBV6-5 to TRBJ2-7, with D possibly being TRBD1 (5 bases). The V gene's germline CDR1 is MNHEY and CDR2 SVGAGI. Trimming shortened V by 5 bases and J by 2 bases, and 10 bases separated the two germline ends. The CDR3 contains 13 residues. CDR3 sequence reads: CASSRTTTYEQYF. DNA of the CDR3: TGTGCCAGCAGTCGGACAACTACCTACGAGCAGTACTTC.

This chain links TRBV18 with TRBJ2-6; 7 nucleotides match TRBD1. This CDR3 is 17 amino acids long. Germline CDR1 KGHSH, CDR2 LQKENI. The V segment lost 6 bases and the J segment 3 bases; nucleotides outside the gene matches: 11. The CDR3 DNA sequence: TGTGCCAGCTCCCCAAGGACAGGTTACAGTGGGGCCAACGTCCTGACTTTC. Protein product: CASSPRTGYSGANVLTF.

The CDR3 sequence is CATSARQGPAALNTEAFF. CDR3 coding DNA: TGTGCCACCAGCGCCCGACAGGGGCCGGCGGCGTTGAACACTGAAGCTTTCTTT. This rearrangement joins TRBV15 to TRBJ1-1; 8 nucleotides match TRBD1. Germline V gene sequence: CDR1 LNHNV, CDR2 YYDKDF (reference sequence). CDR3 length equals 18 residues. The J segment lost 0 bases and the V segment lost 5 bases, leaving 14 bases of the junction unmatched.

The V gene is TRBV18, the J gene TRBJ2-7, with D possibly being TRBD1 or TRBD2 (5 bases each). CDR3 length equals 14 residues. The germline V and J ends were trimmed by 3 bases and 2 bases, with 11 bases remaining between them. Germline assignment: CDR1 KGHSH and CDR2 LQKENI. CDR3 in DNA: TGTGCCAGCTCACCGACGGGGCCTCCCTACGAGCAGTACTTC. This codes for CASSPTGPPYEQYF. The variable domain in full, with the rest retrieved from reference TRBV18 and TRBJ2-7, is NAGVMQNPRHLVRRRGQEARLRCSPMKGHSHVYWYRQLPEEGLKFMVYLQKENIIDESGMPKERFSAEFPKEGPSILRIQQVVRGDSAAYFCASSPTGPPYEQYFGPGTRLTVT.

This clone was recorded once. V usage is TRBV4-3 and J usage is TRBJ1-4, with D uncertain. The CDR3 extends over 15 amino acids. With 0 bases removed from V and 8 bases from J, the gap between germline ends came to 13 bases. In germline, CDR1 is LGHNA, CDR2 YSLEER. In DNA, the CDR3 is TGCGCCAGCAGCCAAGACCTGACCTCCGGAGAAAAACTGTTTTTT. Its translation: CASSQDLTSGEKLFF.

The chain has TRBV2 and TRBJ2-3; 11 nucleotides agree with TRBD2. This CDR3 is built from 17 residues. V lost 6 bases to trimming and J lost 2 bases; unmatched junction nucleotides: 10. The V gene's germline CDR1 is SNHLY and CDR2 FYNNEI. The CDR3, as DNA: TGTGCCAGCAGCCCGGGACTAGCGGTCCTTCACACAGATACGCAGTATTTT. As protein: CASSPGLAVLHTDTQYF.

The chain couples TRBV4-1 to TRBJ2-7; the match to TRBD1 covers 8 bases. V dropped 0 bases and J dropped 6; count of bases not matched to a gene: 4. Germline lookup yields CDR1 MGHRA and CDR2 YSYEKL. CDR3 size: 14 residues. The CDR3 DNA sequence: TGCGCCAGCAGCCAAGATAGTACAGGGGGCGAGCAGTACTTC. Translated, it gives CASSQDSTGGEQYF.

This chain uses TRBV28 with TRBJ1-4; D unresolved. The CDR3 has 11 amino acids. The V gene's germline CDR1 is MDHEN and CDR2 SYDVKM. The germline V and J ends were trimmed by 2 bases and 8 bases, with 3 bases remaining between them. This CDR3 reads CASSLGEKLFF. In DNA form, the CDR3 reads TGTGCCAGCAGTTTAGGGGAAAAACTGTTTTTT. The variable domain in full, completed from reference TRBV28 and TRBJ1-4, reads DVKVTQSSRYLVKRTGEKVFLECVQDMDHENMFWYRQDPGLGLRLIYFSYDVKMKEKGDIPEGYSVSREKKERFSLILESASTNQTSMYLCASSLGEKLFFGSGTQLSVL.

The sample holds one count of this clone. This chain connects TRBV5-4 to TRBJ2-1; D unresolved. V was trimmed by 4 bases and J by 6 bases, leaving 14 bases between them. CDR3 length equals 14 residues. The germline CDR1 and CDR2 sequences are SGHNT and YYREEE (reference sequence). CDR3 in DNA: TGTGCCAGCAGCATGGGTGGCAAGGTCAATGAGCAGTTCTTC. This encodes CASSMGGKVNEQFF.

The chain uses TRBV14 and TRBJ2-2; D uncertain. Germline V gives CDR1 SGHDN, CDR2 FVKESK. CDR3 length equals 15 residues. V was pared by 0 bases and J by 4 bases, with 9 bases between. DNA of the CDR3: TGTGCCAGCAGCCAAGATGGTGAGAGCACCGGGGAGCTGTTTTTT. It translates to CASSQDGESTGELFF.

V and J are TRBV30 and TRBJ2-1; the match to TRBD2 covers 9 bases. There are 15 residues in the CDR3. V lost 0 bases to trimming and J lost 6 bases; unmatched junction nucleotides: 6. The germline CDR1 and CDR2 sequences are GTSNPN and SVGIG (reference sequence). The CDR3 reads CAWSVVAGAGNEQFF. The CDR3 coding sequence is TGTGCCTGGAGTGTAGTAGCGGGAGCAGGCAATGAGCAGTTCTTC.

The genes are TRBV28 and TRBJ2-5; D may be TRBD2 (6 bases). Germline V gene data show CDR1 as MDHEN and CDR2 as SYDVKM. V shed 5 bases and J shed 14 bases, with 15 bases lying between them. The CDR3 is 11 residues long. The CDR3 DNA is TGTGCCAGCAGTACTGGGGGGTGGCAATACTTC. Translating it yields CASSTGGWQYF.

J is TRBJ2-1 and V is TRBV27, with D tentatively TRBD2 (5 bases). Germline CDR1 reads MNHEY; CDR2 reads SMNVEV (reference sequence). V shed 1 base and J shed 3 bases, with 10 bases lying between them. The CDR3 totals 15 residues. The DNA of the CDR3 is TGTGCCAGCAGTTTATTCGGGCGGGTCTACAATGAGCAGTTCTTC. Encoded protein: CASSLFGRVYNEQFF.

The V call is TRBV22-1, the J call TRBJ2-6; TRBD1 is taken as the D call from the table, unchecked against the DNA. TRBV22-1 is annotated as a pseudogene. The CDR3 is 17 residues long. CDR3 sequence: CPGRVRNEQSRANVLTF. CDR3 in DNA: TGTCCTGGGAGAGTTCGAAACGAACAAAGTCGGGCCAACGTCCTGACTTTC.

The gene calls are TRBV19 and TRBJ2-7, with D perhaps matching TRBD2 (5 bases). The V end was cut by 1 base, the J end by 5 bases, with 18 bases between. The CDR3 has 16 amino acids. In germline, CDR1 is LNHDA, CDR2 SQIVND (reference sequence). The CDR3 DNA reads as TGTGCCAGTAGTATAGGTGAGGGAGTAATAGTGGACGAGCAGTACTTC. As protein: CASSIGEGVIVDEQYF. The complete variable domain, with remaining parts taken from reference TRBV19 and TRBJ2-7, reads DGGITQSPKYLFRKEGQNVTLSCEQNLNHDAMYWYRQDPGQGLRLIYYSQIVNDFQKGDIAEGYSVSREKKESFPLTVTSAQKNPTAFYLCASSIGEGVIVDEQYFGPGTRLTVT.